Below, 19 T cell receptor beta chains from the same sample are listed, as sequenced in a study of T cells after yellow fever vaccination. TCRdb re-called the 5' RACE reads through MiXCR, storing one row per CDR3 protein. The profile shows around 310,000 distinct CDR3 sequences, around 4% of them singletons. Sequencing used PBMCs, obtained on the day of the yellow fever booster vaccination. The origin of the receptors is a young man who received the YFV17D yellow fever vaccine.

This clonotype was observed many times. The gene calls are TRBV7-3 and TRBJ1-5; D remains unclear. This CDR3 has 13 residues. The V and J ends lost 5 bases and 4 bases respectively, with 9 bases between them. Per the germline V gene, CDR1 is SGHTA and CDR2 is FQGTGA. The CDR3 DNA follows: TGTGCCAGCAGCCAAGGGCCAAATCAGCCCCAGCATTTT. Protein sequence: CASSQGPNQPQHF.

This clonotype came up many times. The chain joins TRBV18 to TRBJ2-5; D gene ambiguous. Trimming removed 2 bases from V and 1 base from J, with 8 bases in between. Germline V gene data show CDR1 as KGHSH and CDR2 as LQKENI. This CDR3 is built from 14 residues. This CDR3 reads CASSPSSSQETQYF. In nucleotides, the CDR3 is TGTGCCAGCTCACCAAGTTCGTCCCAAGAGACCCAGTACTTC. Based on the CDR3 plus reference TRBV18 and TRBJ2-5, the full variable domain is NAGVMQNPRHLVRRRGQEARLRCSPMKGHSHVYWYRQLPEEGLKFMVYLQKENIIDESGMPKERFSAEFPKEGPSILRIQQVVRGDSAAYFCASSPSSSQETQYFGPGTRLLVL.

This clonotype was seen repeatedly, ten times or more. This sequence joins TRBV12-5 and TRBJ2-2; D tentatively reads TRBD1 or TRBD2 (6 bases each). This CDR3 region has 18 residues. V was shortened by 3 bases and J by 1 base, with 18 bases between the two germline ends. Germline values: CDR1 LGHNT, CDR2 FRNRAP. The CDR3 loop is CASGFLIPGGRNTGELFF. CDR3 in DNA: TGTGCTAGTGGTTTCCTTATTCCCGGGGGCCGGAACACCGGGGAGCTGTTTTTT.

This clonotype occurred a few times. This rearrangement joins TRBV5-4 to TRBJ1-2, with TRBD1 identical over 8 bases. J was trimmed by 7 bases and V by 4 bases; bases with no gene match: 9. This CDR3 contains 14 residues. Germline CDR1 is SGHNT and CDR2 is YYREEE (reference sequence). The CDR3: CASSPGQGRAGYTF. As DNA, the CDR3 is TGTGCCAGCAGCCCCGGACAGGGCAGGGCTGGCTACACCTTC.

This clonotype was seen ten or more times. The rearrangement joins TRBV5-1 to TRBJ2-7; possibly TRBD2 for D (7 bases). The germline gives CDR1 SGHRS, CDR2 YFSETQ. Trimming removed 2 bases from V and 4 bases from J, with 16 bases in between. This CDR3 is built from 15 residues. Here the CDR3 reads CASSLTAGAGYEQYF. The DNA of the CDR3 is TGCGCCAGCAGCTTAACCGCGGGGGCTGGGTACGAGCAGTACTTC.

The chain links TRBV5-1 to TRBJ1-1; D perhaps matches TRBD1 (6 bases). The CDR3 covers 16 residues. The germline CDR1 and CDR2 sequences are SGHRS and YFSETQ. The germline V and J ends were trimmed by 2 bases and 0 bases, with 14 bases remaining between them. CDR3 nucleotide sequence: TGCGCCAGCAGCTTTGGACAGATTCCCATGAACACTGAAGCTTTCTTT. Translation: CASSFGQIPMNTEAFF.

This clonotype was counted at least ten times. This chain joins TRBV30 and TRBJ2-7, with D tentatively TRBD1 or TRBD2 (5 bases each). Trimming cost V 1 base and J 3 bases, with 13 bases left between them. The germline V gene has CDR1 GTSNPN and CDR2 SVGIG (reference sequence). The CDR3 consists of 14 residues. As DNA, the CDR3 is TGTGCCTGGAGTGCCGGGACCGCTTTCTACGAGCAGTACTTC. It yields the protein CAWSAGTAFYEQYF.

In this sample, this clonotype turned up many times. V usage is TRBV7-2 and J usage is TRBJ2-5, with 8 bases fitting TRBD2. The germline V gene encodes CDR1 SGHTA and CDR2 FQGNSA. V was pared by 4 bases and J by 4 bases, with 5 bases of the junction left unmatched. The CDR3 runs 14 residues. The CDR3 is CASSSGGAPETQYF. The CDR3 bases are TGTGCCAGCAGCTCCGGGGGGGCCCCAGAGACCCAGTACTTC.

Only a few counts were recorded for this clonotype. This chain connects TRBV6-5 to TRBJ1-2; D is perhaps TRBD1 (5 bases). Per the germline V gene, CDR1 is MNHEY and CDR2 is SVGAGI. Deletions cut 6 bases from V and 0 bases from J, with 8 bases between. There are 13 residues in the CDR3. CDR3 coding DNA: TGTGCCAGCAGGGCGGGACCTAACTATGGCTACACCTTC. Its translation is CASRAGPNYGYTF.

This clonotype has more than one count but fewer than ten. The CDR3 loop reads CASSLEGRGWEQFF. CDR3 in DNA: TGTGCCAGCAGCTTGGAGGGCAGGGGGTGGGAGCAGTTCTTC. V and J are TRBV5-4 and TRBJ2-1, with 7 bases lining up with TRBD1. Germline CDR1 SGHNT, CDR2 YYREEE (reference sequence). This CDR3 region has 14 residues. The ends lost 0 bases at V and 10 bases at J; junction bases unmatched: 7.

V is TRBV12-3 or TRBV12-4 and J is TRBJ1-2, with a tentative D call TRBD1 (5 bases). The CDR3 extends over 13 amino acids. The V end lost 7 bases, the J end lost 4 bases, and 13 bases lay between the germline ends. CDR3: CASTRQWGYGYTF. As DNA, the CDR3 is TGTGCCAGCACCCGACAGTGGGGCTATGGCTACACCTTC.

This clonotype has at least ten counts. The chain uses TRBV5-1 and TRBJ1-1; D not certain. From germline, CDR1 is SGHRS and CDR2 YFSETQ. V was pared by 0 bases and J by 7 bases, with 10 bases between. The CDR3 loop spans 13 amino acids. In nucleotides, the CDR3 is TGCGCCAGCAGCTTGGAAAGCGCCCGTGAAGCTTTCTTT. Translating it yields CASSLESAREAFF.

In its sample, this clonotype was seen many times. The chain's CDR3 is CASSHKQGARANEKLFF. The CDR3 coding sequence is TGTGCCAGCAGCCATAAACAGGGGGCACGGGCTAATGAAAAACTGTTTTTT. This chain links TRBV28 with TRBJ1-4; 9 bases match TRBD1. CDR3 size: 17 residues. V was clipped by 6 bases and J by 3 bases; unmatched bases: 11. Germline V gene lookup returns CDR1 MDHEN and CDR2 SYDVKM.

J is TRBJ1-5 and V is TRBV4-3; the D is unclear. CDR1 and CDR2 (germline): LGHNA, YSLEER. V lost 0 bases, J lost 2 bases, and 8 bases lay in between. CDR3 length: 15 amino acids. CDR3 loop: CASSQDGDGNQPQHF. The CDR3 DNA reads as TGCGCCAGCAGCCAAGATGGAGACGGCAATCAGCCCCAGCATTTT.

V usage is TRBV20-1 and J usage is TRBJ2-7; possibly TRBD2 for D (6 bases). Germline CDR1 is DFQATT and CDR2 is SNEGSKA (reference sequence). The V gene lost 7 bases and the J gene lost 1 base, with 17 bases spanning the gap. The CDR3 length is 14 residues. The CDR3 coding sequence is TGCAGTGTCAGAGACACGGGAGCTTCCTACGAGCAGTACGTC. It codes for CSVRDTGASYEQYV.

This clonotype showed up many times. The chain uses TRBV4-2 and TRBJ1-1; maybe TRBD1 (6 bases). Trimming shortened V by 0 bases and J by 6 bases, and 14 bases separated the two germline ends. The CDR3 length is 15 residues. Germline V gene data show CDR1 as LGHNA and CDR2 as YNFKEQ. DNA for the CDR3: TGTGCCAGCAGCCAAGAATTTGCCAGGGGCCCTGAAGCTTTCTTT. Protein sequence: CASSQEFARGPEAFF.

This clonotype has at least ten counts. This chain links TRBV5-5 with TRBJ1-2; D is unresolved. Germline lookup yields CDR1 SGHKS and CDR2 YYEKEE (reference sequence). V was shortened by 2 bases and J by 6 bases, with 8 bases between the two germline ends. The CDR3 totals 12 residues. CDR3: CASSFWRNGYTF. CDR3 nucleotide sequence: TGTGCCAGCAGCTTTTGGAGGAATGGCTACACCTTC.

The gene calls are TRBV2 and TRBJ2-3; 12 nucleotides agree with TRBD2. J lost 1 base, V lost 4 bases, and 3 bases had no gene match. The germline CDR1 and CDR2 sequences are SNHLY and FYNNEI. CDR3 length: 16 amino acids. The CDR3 region has the DNA TGTGCCAGCAGTGCACTAGCGGGGGGTGGCACAGATACGCAGTATTTT. As protein: CASSALAGGGTDTQYF.

The sample holds many counts of this clonotype. This chain joins TRBV7-9 and TRBJ1-2; D uncertain. Germline CDR1 and CDR2: SEHNR and FQNEAQ (reference sequence). CDR3 length: 14 residues. The ends were cut back, 2 bases at V and 2 bases at J, with 9 bases in the middle. The CDR3 protein is CASSLTEGNYGYTF. The DNA for the CDR3 is TGTGCCAGCAGCTTAACGGAAGGAAACTATGGCTACACCTTC.